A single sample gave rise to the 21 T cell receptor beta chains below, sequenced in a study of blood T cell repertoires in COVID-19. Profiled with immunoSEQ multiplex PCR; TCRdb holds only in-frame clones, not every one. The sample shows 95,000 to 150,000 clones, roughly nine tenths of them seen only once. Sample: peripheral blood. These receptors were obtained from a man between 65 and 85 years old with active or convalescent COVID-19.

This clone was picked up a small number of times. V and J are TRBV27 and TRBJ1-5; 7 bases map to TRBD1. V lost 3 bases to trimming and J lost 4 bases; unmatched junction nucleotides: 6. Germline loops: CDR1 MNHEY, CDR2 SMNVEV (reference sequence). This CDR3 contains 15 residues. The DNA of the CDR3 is TGTGCCAGCAGTTTGCTGGGACAGCTAAATCAGCCCCAGCATTTT. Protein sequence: CASSLLGQLNQPQHF.

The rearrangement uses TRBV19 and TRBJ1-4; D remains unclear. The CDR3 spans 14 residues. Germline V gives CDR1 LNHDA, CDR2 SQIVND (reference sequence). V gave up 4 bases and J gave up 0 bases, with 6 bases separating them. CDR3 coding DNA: TGTGCCAGTAGTAGGGGAGCAACTAATGAAAAACTGTTTTTT. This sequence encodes CASSRGATNEKLFF.

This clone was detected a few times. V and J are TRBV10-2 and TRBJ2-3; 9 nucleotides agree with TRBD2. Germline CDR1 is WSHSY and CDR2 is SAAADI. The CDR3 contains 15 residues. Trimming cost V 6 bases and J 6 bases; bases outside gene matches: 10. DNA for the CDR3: TGCGCCAGCAGGCCGGTAGCGGGAGCGGGGGATACGCAGTATTTT. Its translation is CASRPVAGAGDTQYF.

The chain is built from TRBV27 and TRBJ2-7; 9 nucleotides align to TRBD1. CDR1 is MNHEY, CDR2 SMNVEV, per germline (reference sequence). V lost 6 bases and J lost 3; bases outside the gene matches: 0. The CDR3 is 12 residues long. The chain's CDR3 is CASRDRGYEQYF. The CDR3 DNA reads TGTGCCAGCAGGGACAGGGGCTACGAGCAGTACTTC.

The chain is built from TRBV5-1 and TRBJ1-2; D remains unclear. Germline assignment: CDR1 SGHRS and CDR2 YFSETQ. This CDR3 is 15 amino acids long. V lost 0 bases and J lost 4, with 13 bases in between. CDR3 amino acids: CASSLASNSPYGYTF. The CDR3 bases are TGCGCCAGCAGCTTGGCGAGCAATAGTCCCTATGGCTACACCTTC.

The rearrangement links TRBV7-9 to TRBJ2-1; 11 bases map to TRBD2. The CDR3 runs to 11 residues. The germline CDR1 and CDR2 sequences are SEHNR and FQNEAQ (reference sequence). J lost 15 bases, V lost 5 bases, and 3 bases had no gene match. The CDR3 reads CASSPSGRWFF. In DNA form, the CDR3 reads TGTGCCAGCAGCCCTAGCGGGAGGTGGTTCTTC. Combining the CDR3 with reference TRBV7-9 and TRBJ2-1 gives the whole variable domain DTGVSQNPRHKITKRGQNVTFRCDPISEHNRLYWYRQTLGQGPEFLTYFQNEAQLEKSRLLSDRFSAERPKGSFSTLEIQRTEQGDSAMYLCASSPSGRWFFGPGTRLTVL.

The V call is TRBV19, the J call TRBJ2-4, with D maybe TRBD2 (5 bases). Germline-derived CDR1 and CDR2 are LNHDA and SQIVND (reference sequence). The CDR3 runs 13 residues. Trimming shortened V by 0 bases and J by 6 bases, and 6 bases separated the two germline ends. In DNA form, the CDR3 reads TGTGCCAGTAGTATAGATCGGGGAAACATTCAGTACTTC. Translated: CASSIDRGNIQYF.

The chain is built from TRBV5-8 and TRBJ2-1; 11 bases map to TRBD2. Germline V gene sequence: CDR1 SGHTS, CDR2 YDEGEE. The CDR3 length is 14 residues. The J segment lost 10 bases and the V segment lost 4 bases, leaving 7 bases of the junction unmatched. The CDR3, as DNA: TGTGCCAGCAGCGTACGAGGGACTAGCGGAGAGCAGTTCTTC. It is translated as CASSVRGTSGEQFF. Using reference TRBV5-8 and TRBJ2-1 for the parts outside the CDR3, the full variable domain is EAGVTQSPTHLIKTRGQQATLRCSPISGHTSVYWYQQALGLGLQFLLWYDEGEERNRGNFPPRFSGRQFPNYSSELNVNALELEDSALYLCASSVRGTSGEQFFGPGTRLTVL.

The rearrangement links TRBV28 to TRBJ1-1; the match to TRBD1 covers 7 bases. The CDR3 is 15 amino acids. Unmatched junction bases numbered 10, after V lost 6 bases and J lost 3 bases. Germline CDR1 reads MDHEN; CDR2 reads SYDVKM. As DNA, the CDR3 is TGTGCCAGCAGCCCATTCGACAGGGCGGACACTGAAGCTTTCTTT. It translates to CASSPFDRADTEAFF.

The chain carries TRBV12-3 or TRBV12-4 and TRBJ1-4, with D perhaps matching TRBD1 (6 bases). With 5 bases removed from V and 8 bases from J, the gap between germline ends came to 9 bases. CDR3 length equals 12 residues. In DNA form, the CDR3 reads TGTGCCAGCAGTCTGAGGGGGGAAAAACTGTTTTTT. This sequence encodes CASSLRGEKLFF.

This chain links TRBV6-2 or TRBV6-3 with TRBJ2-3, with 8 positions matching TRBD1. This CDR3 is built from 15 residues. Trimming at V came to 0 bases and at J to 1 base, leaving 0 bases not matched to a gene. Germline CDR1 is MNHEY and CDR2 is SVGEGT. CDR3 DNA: TGTGCCAGCAGTTACTCGGGACAGGGCACAGATACGCAGTATTTT. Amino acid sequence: CASSYSGQGTDTQYF.

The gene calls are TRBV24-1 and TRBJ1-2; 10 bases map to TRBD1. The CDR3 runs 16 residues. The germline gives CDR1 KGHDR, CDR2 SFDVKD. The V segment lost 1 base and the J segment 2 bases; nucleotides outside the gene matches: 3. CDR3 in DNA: TGTGCCACCAGTGATTTCGCGGGACAGGGGAACTATGGCTACACCTTC. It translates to CATSDFAGQGNYGYTF.

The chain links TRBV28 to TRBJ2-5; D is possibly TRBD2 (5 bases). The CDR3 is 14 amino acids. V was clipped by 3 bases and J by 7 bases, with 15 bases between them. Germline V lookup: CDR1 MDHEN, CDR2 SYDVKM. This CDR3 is CASSFEGSAGTQYF. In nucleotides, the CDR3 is TGTGCCAGCAGTTTTGAGGGTAGCGCGGGGACCCAGTACTTC. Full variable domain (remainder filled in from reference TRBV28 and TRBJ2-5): DVKVTQSSRYLVKRTGEKVFLECVQDMDHENMFWYRQDPGLGLRLIYFSYDVKMKEKGDIPEGYSVSREKKERFSLILESASTNQTSMYLCASSFEGSAGTQYFGPGTRLLVL.

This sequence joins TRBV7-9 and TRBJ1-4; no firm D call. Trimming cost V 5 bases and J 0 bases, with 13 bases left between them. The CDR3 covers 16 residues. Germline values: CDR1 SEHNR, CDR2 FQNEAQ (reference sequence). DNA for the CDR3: TGTGCCAGCAGCCCCCAGATCGATTCAACTAATGAAAAACTGTTTTTT. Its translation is CASSPQIDSTNEKLFF.

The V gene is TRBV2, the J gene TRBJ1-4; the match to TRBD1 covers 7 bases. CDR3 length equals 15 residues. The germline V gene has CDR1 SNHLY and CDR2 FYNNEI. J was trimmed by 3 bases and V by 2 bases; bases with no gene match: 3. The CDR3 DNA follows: TGTGCCAGCAGTGAATGGGACAGTTCTAATGAAAAACTGTTTTTT. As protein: CASSEWDSSNEKLFF.

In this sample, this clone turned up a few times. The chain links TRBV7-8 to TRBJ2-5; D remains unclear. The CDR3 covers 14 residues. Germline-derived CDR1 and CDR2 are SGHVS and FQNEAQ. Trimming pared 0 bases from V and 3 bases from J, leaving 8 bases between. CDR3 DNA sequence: TGTGCCAGCAGCTTAGCGCAGGTGGAAGAGACCCAGTACTTC. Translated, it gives CASSLAQVEETQYF.

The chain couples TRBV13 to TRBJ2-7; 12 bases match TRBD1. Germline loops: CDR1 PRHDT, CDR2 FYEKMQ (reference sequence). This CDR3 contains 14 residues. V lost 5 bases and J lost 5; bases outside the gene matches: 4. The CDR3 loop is CASSPGTGGNEQYF. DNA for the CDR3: TGTGCCAGCAGCCCCGGGACAGGGGGCAACGAGCAGTACTTC.

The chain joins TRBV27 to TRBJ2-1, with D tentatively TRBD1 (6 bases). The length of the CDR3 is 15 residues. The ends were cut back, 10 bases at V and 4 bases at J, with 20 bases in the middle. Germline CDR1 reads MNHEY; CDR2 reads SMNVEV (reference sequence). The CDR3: CAIQPDLGAYNEQFF. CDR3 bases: TGTGCCATCCAACCCGACCTGGGGGCTTACAATGAGCAGTTCTTC.

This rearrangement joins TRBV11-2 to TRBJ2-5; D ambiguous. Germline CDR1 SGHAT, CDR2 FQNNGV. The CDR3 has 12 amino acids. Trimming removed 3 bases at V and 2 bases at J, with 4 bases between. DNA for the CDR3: TGTGCCAGCAGCTTTGAGCAAGAGACCCAGTACTTC. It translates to CASSFEQETQYF.

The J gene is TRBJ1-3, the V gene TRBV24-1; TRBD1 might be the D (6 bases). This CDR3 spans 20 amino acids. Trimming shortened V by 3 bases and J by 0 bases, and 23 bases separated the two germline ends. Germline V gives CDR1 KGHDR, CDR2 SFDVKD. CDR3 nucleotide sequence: TGTGCCACCAGTGATGGATCCGGGGACAAAGAATTGTACTCTGGAAACACCATATATTTT. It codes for CATSDGSGDKELYSGNTIYF.

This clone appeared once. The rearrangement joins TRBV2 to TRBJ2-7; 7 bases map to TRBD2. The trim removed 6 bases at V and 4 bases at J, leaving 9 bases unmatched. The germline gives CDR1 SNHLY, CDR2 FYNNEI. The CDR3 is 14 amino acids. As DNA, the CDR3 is TGTGCCAGCAGCCTTGGACTAGAGGTTTACGAGCAGTACTTC. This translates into CASSLGLEVYEQYF.